This T cell receptor (beta chain) was captured by sequencing in a study of T cell responses to AZD1222 COVID-19 vaccine. Notes on the study in general: Baseline seropositivity characterized only 5 to 7 AZD1222 recipients. Spike-specific TCR breadth and depth grew following two AZD1222 doses. Samples come after the peak T cell response, not at day 14.

Germline V gene lookup returns CDR1 SGHNT and CDR2 YYREEE (reference sequence). The V gene lost 0 bases and the J gene lost 4 bases, with 10 bases spanning the gap. The CDR3 sequence is 15 residues long. Assay used: immunoSEQ multiplex PCR; TCRdb lists only in-frame clones, some missing. The sample has some 130,000 clones, 90% seen once. A remark on this clone: Its specificity is unknown.

V usage is TRBV5-4 and J usage is TRBJ1-4, with a possible D match to TRBD1 (5 bases). Sequences were derived from peripheral blood, sampled on day 0 of AZD1222 vaccination. The TCR originated in an adult in good health. The CDR3 sequence is CASSLGPGGNEKLFF. Written as DNA, the CDR3 is TGTGCCAGCAGCTTGGGTCCCGGGGGTAATGAAAAACTGTTTTTT.